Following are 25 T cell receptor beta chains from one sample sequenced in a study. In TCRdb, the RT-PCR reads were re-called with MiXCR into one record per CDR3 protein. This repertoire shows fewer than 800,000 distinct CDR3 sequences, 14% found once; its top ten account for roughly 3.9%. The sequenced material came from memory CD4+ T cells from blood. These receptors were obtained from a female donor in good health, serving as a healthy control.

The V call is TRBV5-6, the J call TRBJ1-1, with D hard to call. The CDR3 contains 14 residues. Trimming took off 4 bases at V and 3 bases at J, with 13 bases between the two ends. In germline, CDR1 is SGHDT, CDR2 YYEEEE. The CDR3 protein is CASSPLLLDTEAFF. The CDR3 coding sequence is TGTGCCAGCAGCCCACTCTTACTTGACACTGAAGCTTTCTTT. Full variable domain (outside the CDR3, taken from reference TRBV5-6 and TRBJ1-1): DAGVTQSPTHLIKTRGQQVTLRCSPKSGHDTVSWYQQALGQGPQFIFQYYEEEERQRGNFPDRFSGHQFPNYSSELNVNALLLGDSALYLCASSPLLLDTEAFFGQGTRLTVV.

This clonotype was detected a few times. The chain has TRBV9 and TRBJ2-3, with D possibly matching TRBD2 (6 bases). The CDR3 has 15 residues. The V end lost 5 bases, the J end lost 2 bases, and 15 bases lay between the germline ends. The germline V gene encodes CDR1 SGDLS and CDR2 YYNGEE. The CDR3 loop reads CASRPAGRNTDTQYF. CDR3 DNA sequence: TGTGCCAGCAGACCTGCCGGGAGAAACACAGATACGCAGTATTTT. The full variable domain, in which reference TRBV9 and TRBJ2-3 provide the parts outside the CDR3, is DSGVTQTPKHLITATGQRVTLRCSPRSGDLSVYWYQQSLDQGLQFLIQYYNGEERAKGNILERFSAQQFPDLHSELNLSSLELGDSALYFCASRPAGRNTDTQYFGPGTRLTVL.

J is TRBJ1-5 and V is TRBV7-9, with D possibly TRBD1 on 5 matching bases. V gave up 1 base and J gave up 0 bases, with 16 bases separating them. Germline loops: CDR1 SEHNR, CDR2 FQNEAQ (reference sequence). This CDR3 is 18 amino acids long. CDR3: CASSLVRGTVRSNQPQHF. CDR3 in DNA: TGTGCCAGCAGCTTAGTACGGGGGACGGTACGTAGCAATCAGCCCCAGCATTTT.

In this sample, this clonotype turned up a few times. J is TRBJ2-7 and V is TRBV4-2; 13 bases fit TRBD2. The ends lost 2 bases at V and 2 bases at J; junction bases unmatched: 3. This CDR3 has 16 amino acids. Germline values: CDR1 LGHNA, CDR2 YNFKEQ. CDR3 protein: CASSQTGTSGTYEQYF. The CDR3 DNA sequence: TGTGCCAGCAGCCAAACCGGGACTAGCGGGACCTACGAGCAGTACTTC.

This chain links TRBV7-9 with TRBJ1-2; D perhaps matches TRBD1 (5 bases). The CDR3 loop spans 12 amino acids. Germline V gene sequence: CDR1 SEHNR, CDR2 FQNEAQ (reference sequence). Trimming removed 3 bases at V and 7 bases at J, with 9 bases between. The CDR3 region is CASSLLGGGYTF. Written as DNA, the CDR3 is TGTGCCAGCAGCTTGCTGGGGGGTGGCTACACCTTC.

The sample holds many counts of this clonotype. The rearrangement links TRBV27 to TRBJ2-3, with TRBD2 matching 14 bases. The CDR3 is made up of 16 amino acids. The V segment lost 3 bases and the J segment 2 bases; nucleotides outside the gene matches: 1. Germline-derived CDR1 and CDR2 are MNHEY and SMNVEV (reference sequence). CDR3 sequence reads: CASSLGLAGATDTQYF. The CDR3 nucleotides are TGTGCCAGCAGTTTGGGACTAGCGGGAGCCACAGATACGCAGTATTTT.

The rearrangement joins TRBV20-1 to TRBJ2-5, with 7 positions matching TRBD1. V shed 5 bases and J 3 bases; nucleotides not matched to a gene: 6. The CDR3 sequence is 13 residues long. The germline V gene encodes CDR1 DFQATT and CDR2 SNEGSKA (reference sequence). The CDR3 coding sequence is TGCAGTGCTCCCCGGACAGGAGAAGAGACCCAGTACTTC. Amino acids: CSAPRTGEETQYF.

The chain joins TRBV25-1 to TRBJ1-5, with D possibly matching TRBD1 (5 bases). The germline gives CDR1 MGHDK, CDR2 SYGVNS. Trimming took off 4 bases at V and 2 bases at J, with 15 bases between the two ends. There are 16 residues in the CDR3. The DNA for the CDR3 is TGTGCCAGCAGTGTCCTCGGGGCCGGGGGCAATCAGCCCCAGCATTTT. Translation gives CASSVLGAGGNQPQHF.

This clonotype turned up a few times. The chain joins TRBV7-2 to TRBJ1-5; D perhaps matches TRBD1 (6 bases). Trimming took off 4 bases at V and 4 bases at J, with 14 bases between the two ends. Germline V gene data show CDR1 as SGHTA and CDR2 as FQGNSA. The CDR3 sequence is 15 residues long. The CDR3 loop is CASSSAGQPNQPQHF. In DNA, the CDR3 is TGTGCCAGCAGCTCCGCCGGACAGCCTAATCAGCCCCAGCATTTT.

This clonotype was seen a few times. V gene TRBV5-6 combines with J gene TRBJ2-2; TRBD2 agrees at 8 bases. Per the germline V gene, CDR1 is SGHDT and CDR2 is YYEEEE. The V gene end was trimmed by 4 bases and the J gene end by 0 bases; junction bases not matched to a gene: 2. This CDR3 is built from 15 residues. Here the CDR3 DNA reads TGTGCCAGCAGCACGGGACTAGCGAACACCGGGGAGCTGTTTTTT. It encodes CASSTGLANTGELFF.

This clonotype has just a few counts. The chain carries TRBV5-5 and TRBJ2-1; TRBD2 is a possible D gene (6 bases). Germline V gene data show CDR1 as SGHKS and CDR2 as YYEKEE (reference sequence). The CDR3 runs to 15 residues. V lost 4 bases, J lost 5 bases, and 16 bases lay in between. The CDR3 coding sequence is TGTGCCAGCAGCCGCGGGGTAGCGGTTAACAATGAGCAGTTCTTC. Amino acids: CASSRGVAVNNEQFF.

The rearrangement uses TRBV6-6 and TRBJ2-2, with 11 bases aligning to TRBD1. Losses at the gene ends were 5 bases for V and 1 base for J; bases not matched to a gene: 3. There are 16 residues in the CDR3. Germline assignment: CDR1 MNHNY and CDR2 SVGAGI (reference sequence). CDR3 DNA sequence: TGTGCCAGCAGTGGACAGGGGGCGCAGAACACCGGGGAGCTGTTTTTT. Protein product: CASSGQGAQNTGELFF.

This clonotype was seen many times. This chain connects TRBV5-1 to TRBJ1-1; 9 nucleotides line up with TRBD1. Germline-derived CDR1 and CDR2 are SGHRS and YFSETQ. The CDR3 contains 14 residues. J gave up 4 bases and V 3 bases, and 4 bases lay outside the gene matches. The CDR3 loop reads CASSSQGAGTEAFF. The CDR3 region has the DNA TGCGCCAGCAGCTCACAGGGGGCAGGCACTGAAGCTTTCTTT.

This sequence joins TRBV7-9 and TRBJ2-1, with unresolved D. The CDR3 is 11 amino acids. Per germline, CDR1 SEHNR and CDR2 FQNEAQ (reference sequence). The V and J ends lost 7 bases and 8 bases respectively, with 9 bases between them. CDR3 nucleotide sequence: TGTGCCAGCATACTGAGCGATGAGCAGTTCTTC. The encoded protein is CASILSDEQFF.

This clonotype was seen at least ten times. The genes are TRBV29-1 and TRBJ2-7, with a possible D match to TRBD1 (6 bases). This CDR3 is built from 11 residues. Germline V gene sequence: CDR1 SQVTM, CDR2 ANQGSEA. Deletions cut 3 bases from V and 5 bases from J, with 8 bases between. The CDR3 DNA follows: TGCAGCGTTGACAGGGGCCACGAGCAGTACTTC. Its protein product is CSVDRGHEQYF.

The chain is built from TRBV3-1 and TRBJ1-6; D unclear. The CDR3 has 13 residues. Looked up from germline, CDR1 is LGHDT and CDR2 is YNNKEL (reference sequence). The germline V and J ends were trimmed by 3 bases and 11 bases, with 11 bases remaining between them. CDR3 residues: CASSQVPEPPLHF. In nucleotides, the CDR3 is TGTGCCAGCAGCCAGGTACCTGAGCCACCCCTCCACTTT.

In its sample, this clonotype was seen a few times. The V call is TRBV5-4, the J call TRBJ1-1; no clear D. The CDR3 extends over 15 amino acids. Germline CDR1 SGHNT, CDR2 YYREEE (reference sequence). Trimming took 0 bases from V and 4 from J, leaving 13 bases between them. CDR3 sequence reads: CASSLGRVLSTEAFF. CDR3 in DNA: TGTGCCAGCAGCTTGGGCCGGGTTTTAAGCACTGAAGCTTTCTTT.

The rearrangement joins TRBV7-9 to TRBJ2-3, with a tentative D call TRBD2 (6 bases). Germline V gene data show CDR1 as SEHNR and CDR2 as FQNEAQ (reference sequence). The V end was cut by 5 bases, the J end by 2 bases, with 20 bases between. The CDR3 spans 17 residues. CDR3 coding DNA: TGTGCCAGCAGCGGGGGGTCGGCCGGGTCCTCCACAGATACGCAGTATTTT. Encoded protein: CASSGGSAGSSTDTQYF.

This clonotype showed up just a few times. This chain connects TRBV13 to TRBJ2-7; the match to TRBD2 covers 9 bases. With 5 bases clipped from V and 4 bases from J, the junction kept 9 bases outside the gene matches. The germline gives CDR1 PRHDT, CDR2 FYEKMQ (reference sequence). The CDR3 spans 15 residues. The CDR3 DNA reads TGTGCCAGCAGCGATAGCGGGGGTATTATGTACGAGCAGTACTTC. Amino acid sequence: CASSDSGGIMYEQYF.

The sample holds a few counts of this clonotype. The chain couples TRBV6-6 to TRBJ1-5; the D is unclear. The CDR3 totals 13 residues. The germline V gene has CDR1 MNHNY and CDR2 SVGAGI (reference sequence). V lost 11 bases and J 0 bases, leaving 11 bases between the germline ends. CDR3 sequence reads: CACHWVSNQPQHF. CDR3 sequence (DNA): TGTGCCTGCCATTGGGTTAGCAATCAGCCCCAGCATTTT.

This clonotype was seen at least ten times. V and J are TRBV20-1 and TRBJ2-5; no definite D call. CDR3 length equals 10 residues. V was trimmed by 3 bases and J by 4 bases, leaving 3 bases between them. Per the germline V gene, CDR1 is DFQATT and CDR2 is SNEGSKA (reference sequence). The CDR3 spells CSASIETQYF. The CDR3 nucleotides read TGCAGTGCTAGCATAGAGACCCAGTACTTC.

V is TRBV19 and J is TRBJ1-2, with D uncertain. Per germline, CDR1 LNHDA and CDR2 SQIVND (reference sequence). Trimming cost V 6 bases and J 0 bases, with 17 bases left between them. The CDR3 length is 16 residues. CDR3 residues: CASSLGAFNPNYGYTF. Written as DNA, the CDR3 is TGTGCCAGTAGCCTTGGCGCCTTCAATCCTAACTATGGCTACACCTTC.

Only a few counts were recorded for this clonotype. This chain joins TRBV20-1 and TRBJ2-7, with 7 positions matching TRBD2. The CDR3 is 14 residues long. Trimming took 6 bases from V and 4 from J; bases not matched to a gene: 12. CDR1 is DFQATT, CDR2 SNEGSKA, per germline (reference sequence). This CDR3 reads CSAKTSAIKYEQYF. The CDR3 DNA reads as TGCAGTGCCAAAACTAGCGCGATTAAGTACGAGCAGTACTTC.

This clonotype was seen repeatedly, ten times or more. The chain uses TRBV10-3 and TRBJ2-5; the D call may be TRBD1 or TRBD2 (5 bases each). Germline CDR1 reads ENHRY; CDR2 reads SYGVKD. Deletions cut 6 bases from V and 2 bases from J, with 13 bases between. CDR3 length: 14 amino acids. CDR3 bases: TGTGCCATCAGCCCGGGACCGCGACAAGAGACCCAGTACTTC. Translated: CAISPGPRQETQYF.

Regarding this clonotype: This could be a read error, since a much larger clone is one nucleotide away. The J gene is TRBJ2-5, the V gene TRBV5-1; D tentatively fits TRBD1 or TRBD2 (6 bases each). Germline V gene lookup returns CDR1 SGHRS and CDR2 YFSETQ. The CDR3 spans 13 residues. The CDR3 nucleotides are TGCGCCAGCCAACGGGGGCCTCAAGAGACCCAGTGCTTC. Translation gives CASQRGPQETQCF.